The sequence of this T cell receptor beta chain was determined in a study of neoadjuvant nivolumab and ipilimumab in lung cancer. On the study more broadly: Patients got nivolumab 3 mg/kg on days 1, 15 and 29; combination added ipilimumab 1 mg/kg day 1.

The V end was cut by 4 bases, the J end by 1 base, with 17 bases between. Germline CDR1 is SGHNT and CDR2 is YYREEE (reference sequence). The length of the CDR3 is 16 residues. Concerning this clone itself: The antigen is undetermined.

Profiling relied on immunoSEQ multiplex PCR, and the TCRdb table lists in-frame clones only, not all of them. The sample yields 25,000 to 35,000 clones, around nine tenths seen once. Study results and limitations: From pretherapy to surgery, tumor richness and clonality rose with dual therapy.

The input for sequencing was peripheral blood, taken after neoadjuvant nivolumab, alone or with ipilimumab, at or shortly before surgery. The source is an adult with non-small cell lung cancer. V is TRBV5-4 and J is TRBJ1-1; D is possibly TRBD1 (6 bases). This chain's CDR3 is CASSQGSRTTNTEAFF. The CDR3 DNA follows: TGTGCCAGCAGCCAGGGGTCGAGGACGACGAACACTGAAGCTTTCTTT.